The entry below gives a single T cell receptor (beta chain) sequence along with its context. This sample is drawn from a study of blood T cell repertoires in COVID-19. Turning to the study itself: PBMCs, B-cell-depleted T cells, or T cells were the source of the cDNA or gDNA that made up the material.

In the source study's methods: How many nucleated cells were present was estimated from reference gene primer amplification. TCRdb's table, derived via immunoSEQ multiplex PCR, lists solely in-frame clones and lacks some. From that table come the V and J calls and clone size; the DNA was used to work out D and trimming. The data show 360,000 or so clones, with more than 70% seen just once and roughly 4% held by the top ten. The clonotype was recovered from a woman aged 60-75 years with COVID-19, enrolled during active disease. Sequencing was carried out using peripheral blood.

The CDR3 reads CASSPPGTEAFF. The CDR3 DNA reads TGTGCCAGCTCACCACCCGGGACAGAAGCTTTCTTT. This chain connects TRBV18 to TRBJ1-1; D may be TRBD1 (6 bases). The V end lost 0 bases, the J end lost 8 bases, and 7 bases lay between the germline ends. Germline values: CDR1 KGHSH, CDR2 LQKENI. CDR3 length: 12 residues.